What follows is one T cell receptor beta chain and its context. The data were obtained in a study of blood T cell repertoires in COVID-19. Study as a whole: T cells, B-cell-depleted T cells, or PBMCs provided the cDNA or gDNA that served as material.

Germline V gene data show CDR1 as MNHNY and CDR2 as SVGAGI (reference sequence). This CDR3 is built from 16 residues. The V and J ends lost 0 bases and 5 bases, in that order; junction bases with no gene match: 8. Per the study methods: Amplification of reference gene primers provided the estimated nucleated cell counts. TCRdb keeps only in-frame clones here, not all; method: immunoSEQ multiplex PCR. V, J and clone size reflect that table, while D and trimming were determined from the DNA. This sample has 130,000 or so clones, with roughly three quarters found just once. This rearrangement joins TRBV6-6 to TRBJ2-5; 8 bases line up with TRBD2. Sequencing input: peripheral blood. The source is a human donor in a cohort sampled during active COVID-19. The DNA for the CDR3 is TGTGCCAGCAGTTACTCCCCGGGACTAGTGGTGGAGACCCAGTACTTC. This gives the protein CASSYSPGLVVETQYF.